This record looks at one TCR beta chain sequence and its context. Its antigen is unknown. Trimming cost V 3 bases and J 7 bases; bases outside gene matches: 6. The germline V gene encodes CDR1 SGHTA and CDR2 FQGNSA. This CDR3 spans 14 amino acids. Sample-barcoded 5' priming and a J-beta primer mix drove a second PCR of about 7 to 12 cycles. Via MiXCR, TCRdb re-called the 5' RACE reads, giving one row per CDR3 protein. This sample carries 700,000 to 850,000 distinct CDR3 sequences, about 55% of them seen once, and the ten largest clones take about 42%. The data derive from a study of blood T cells in healthy people across ages. Study information: For every two T cells, template switching captured about one barcoded beta molecule.

Broader study findings: Naive T cell percentage and TCR beta diversity correlated strongly. Unsorted PBMCs ruled out conclusive naive versus antigen-experienced comparison. A roughly linear fall in TCR beta diversity per million T cells was seen with increasing age.

Input material: blood. The chain is built from TRBV7-2 and TRBJ2-7, with 10 nucleotides matching TRBD2. This receptor was taken from a man of 80 years or more in good health. This CDR3 is CASSFTSGAWEQYF. The CDR3 DNA is TGTGCCAGCAGCTTCACTAGCGGGGCCTGGGAGCAGTACTTC.